This T cell receptor (beta chain) appears in the sequencing data of a study of blood T cells in healthy people across ages. Donor samples were obtained from healthy Caucasian individuals from Russia, aged about 6 to 95. Together with a sample-barcoded 5' primer, a J-beta primer mix was included in a second PCR lasting roughly 6 to 12 cycles. Any given sample supplied a minimum of 2.5 million CDR3-containing paired-end reads. One entry per CDR3 protein, called by TCRdb with MiXCR from the 5' RACE reads. The sample has under 1,000,000 distinct CDR3 sequences, about 34% seen once. This clonotype was seen many times. The V and J ends lost 5 bases and 3 bases, in that order; junction bases with no gene match: 7. CDR1 is MNHEY and CDR2 is SVGEGT in the germline V gene. The CDR3 sequence is 15 residues long.

The chain links TRBV6-2 or TRBV6-3 to TRBJ2-1, with TRBD1 matching 7 bases. This sequence originates from a man aged 18-30 years in good health. The material sequenced was blood. The CDR3 sequence: CASSAGGKVYNEQFF. For the CDR3, the DNA is TGTGCCAGCAGTGCAGGGGGAAAGGTCTACAATGAGCAGTTCTTC.